The source of this TCR beta chain is a study of T cell responses to AZD1222 COVID-19 vaccine. The V segment lost 4 bases and the J segment 6 bases; nucleotides outside the gene matches: 9. The germline V gene has CDR1 MNHEY and CDR2 SMNVEV (reference sequence). This CDR3 comprises 14 residues. Data came from immunoSEQ multiplex PCR; TCRdb stores just in-frame clones and leaves some out. The table lists some 100,000 clones, around 90% of them singletons, with 1.5% to 2% in the top ten. V usage is TRBV27 and J usage is TRBJ2-7, with TRBD1 matching over 7 bases. This TCR was sampled from an adult in good health. The sample consisted of peripheral blood, taken on day 0 of AZD1222 vaccination. CDR3 sequence reads: CASSSNPTGVEQYF. Here the CDR3 DNA reads TGTGCCAGCAGTTCCAATCCTACAGGGGTCGAGCAGTACTTC.